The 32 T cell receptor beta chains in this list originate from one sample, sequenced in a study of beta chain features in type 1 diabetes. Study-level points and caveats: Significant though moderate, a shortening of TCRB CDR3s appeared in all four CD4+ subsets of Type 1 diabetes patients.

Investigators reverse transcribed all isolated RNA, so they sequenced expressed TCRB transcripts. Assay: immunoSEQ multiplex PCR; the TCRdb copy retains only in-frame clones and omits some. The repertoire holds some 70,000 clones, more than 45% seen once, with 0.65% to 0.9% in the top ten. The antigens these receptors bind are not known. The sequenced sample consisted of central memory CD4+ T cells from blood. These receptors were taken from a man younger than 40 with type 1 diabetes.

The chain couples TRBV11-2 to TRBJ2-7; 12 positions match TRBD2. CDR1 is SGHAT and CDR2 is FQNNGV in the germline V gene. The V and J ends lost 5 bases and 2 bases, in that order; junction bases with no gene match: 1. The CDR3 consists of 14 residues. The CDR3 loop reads CASSGLAGPYEQYF. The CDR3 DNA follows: TGTGCCAGCAGCGGACTAGCGGGGCCCTACGAGCAGTACTTC.

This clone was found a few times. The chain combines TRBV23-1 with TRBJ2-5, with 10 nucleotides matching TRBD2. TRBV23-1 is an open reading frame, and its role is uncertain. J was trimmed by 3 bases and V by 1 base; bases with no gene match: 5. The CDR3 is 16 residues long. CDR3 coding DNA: TGCGCCAGCAGTCAATGGGGGCTAGCGGGGGAAGAGACCCAGTACTTC. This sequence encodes CASSQWGLAGEETQYF.

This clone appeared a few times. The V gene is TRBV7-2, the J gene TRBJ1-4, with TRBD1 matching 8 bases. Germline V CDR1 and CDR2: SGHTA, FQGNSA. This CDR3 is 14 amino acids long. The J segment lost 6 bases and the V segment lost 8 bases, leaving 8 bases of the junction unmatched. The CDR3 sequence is CASSSGGEYEKLFF. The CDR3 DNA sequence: TGTGCCAGCTCCTCAGGGGGCGAGTATGAAAAACTGTTTTTT.

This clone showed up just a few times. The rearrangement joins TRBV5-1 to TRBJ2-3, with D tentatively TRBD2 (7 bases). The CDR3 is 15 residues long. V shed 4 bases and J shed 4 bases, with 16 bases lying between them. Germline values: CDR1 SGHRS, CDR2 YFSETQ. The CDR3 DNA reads TGCGCCAGCAGCCGGGGAGGGGGACGGGCAGATACGCAGTATTTT. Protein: CASSRGGGRADTQYF.

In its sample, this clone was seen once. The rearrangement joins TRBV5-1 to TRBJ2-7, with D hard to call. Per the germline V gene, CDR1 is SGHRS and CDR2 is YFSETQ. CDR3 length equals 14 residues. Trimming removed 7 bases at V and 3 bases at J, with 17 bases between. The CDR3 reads CASRPGGTYYEQYF. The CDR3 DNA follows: TGCGCCAGCCGACCGGGTGGAACTTACTACGAGCAGTACTTC. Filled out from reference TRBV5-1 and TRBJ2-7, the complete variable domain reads KAGVTQTPRYLIKTRGQQVTLSCSPISGHRSVSWYQQTPGQGLQFLFEYFSETQRNKGNFPGRFSGRQFSNSRSEMNVSTLELGDSALYLCASRPGGTYYEQYFGPGTRLTVT.

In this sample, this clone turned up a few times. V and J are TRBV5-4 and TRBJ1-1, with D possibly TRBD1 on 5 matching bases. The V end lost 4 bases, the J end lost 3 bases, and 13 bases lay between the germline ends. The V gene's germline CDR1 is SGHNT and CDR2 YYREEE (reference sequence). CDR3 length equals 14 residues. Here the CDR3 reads CASSGRAGDTEAFF. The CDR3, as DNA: TGTGCCAGCAGCGGGCGGGCGGGGGACACTGAAGCTTTCTTT.

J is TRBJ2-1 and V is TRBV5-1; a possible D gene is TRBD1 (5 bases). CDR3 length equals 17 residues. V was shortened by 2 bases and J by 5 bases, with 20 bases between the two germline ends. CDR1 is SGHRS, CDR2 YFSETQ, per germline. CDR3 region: CASSLPGFGVGHNEQFF. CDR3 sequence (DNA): TGCGCCAGCAGCTTACCAGGGTTCGGCGTGGGTCACAATGAGCAGTTCTTC.

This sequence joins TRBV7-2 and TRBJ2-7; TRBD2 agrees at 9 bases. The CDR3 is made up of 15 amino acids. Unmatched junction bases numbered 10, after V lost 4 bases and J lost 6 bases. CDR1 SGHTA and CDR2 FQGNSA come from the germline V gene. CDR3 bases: TGTGCCAGCAGCTCCCTGGAAGCGGGAGGTCTCGAGCAGTACTTC. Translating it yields CASSSLEAGGLEQYF.

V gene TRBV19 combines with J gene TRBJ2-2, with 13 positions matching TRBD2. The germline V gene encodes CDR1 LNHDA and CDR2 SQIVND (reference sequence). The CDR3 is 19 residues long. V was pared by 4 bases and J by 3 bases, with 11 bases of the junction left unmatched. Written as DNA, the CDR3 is TGTGCCAGTAGTAAATCTGTAGGACTAGCGGGAGATGACACCGGGGAGCTGTTTTTT. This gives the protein CASSKSVGLAGDDTGELFF.

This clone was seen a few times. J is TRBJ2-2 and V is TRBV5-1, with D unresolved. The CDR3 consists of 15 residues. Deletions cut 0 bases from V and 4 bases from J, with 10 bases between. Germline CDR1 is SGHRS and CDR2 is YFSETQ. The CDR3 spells CASSLALPSTGELFF. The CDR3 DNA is TGCGCCAGCAGCTTGGCACTGCCGAGCACCGGGGAGCTGTTTTTT.

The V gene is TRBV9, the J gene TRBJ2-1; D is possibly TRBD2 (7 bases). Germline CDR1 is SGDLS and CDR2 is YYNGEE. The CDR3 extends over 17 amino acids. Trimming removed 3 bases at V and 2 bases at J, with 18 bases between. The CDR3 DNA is TGTGCCAGCAGCGCGGGCCCAAGGGGGGGGGCCTACAATGAGCAGTTCTTC. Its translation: CASSAGPRGGAYNEQFF.

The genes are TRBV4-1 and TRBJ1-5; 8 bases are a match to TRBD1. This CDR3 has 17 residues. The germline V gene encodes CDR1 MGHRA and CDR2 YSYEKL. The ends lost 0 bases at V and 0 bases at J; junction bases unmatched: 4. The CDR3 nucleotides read TGCGCCAGCAGCCAAGATCAGGGGACAGGTAGCAATCAGCCCCAGCATTTT. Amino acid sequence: CASSQDQGTGSNQPQHF.

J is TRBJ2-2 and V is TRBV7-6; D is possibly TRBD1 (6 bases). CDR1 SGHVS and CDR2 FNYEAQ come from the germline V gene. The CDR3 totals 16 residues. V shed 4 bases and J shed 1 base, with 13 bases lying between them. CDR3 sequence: CASSSKQGLNTGELFF. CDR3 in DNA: TGTGCCAGCAGCTCGAAACAGGGCTTGAACACCGGGGAGCTGTTTTTT.

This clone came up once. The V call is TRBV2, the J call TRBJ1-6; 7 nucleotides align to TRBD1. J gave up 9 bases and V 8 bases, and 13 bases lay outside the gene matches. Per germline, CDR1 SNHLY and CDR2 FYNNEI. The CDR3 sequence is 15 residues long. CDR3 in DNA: TGTGCCAGCGGGACAGCCGATTCGGGGGCTTCACCCCTCCACTTT. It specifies CASGTADSGASPLHF.

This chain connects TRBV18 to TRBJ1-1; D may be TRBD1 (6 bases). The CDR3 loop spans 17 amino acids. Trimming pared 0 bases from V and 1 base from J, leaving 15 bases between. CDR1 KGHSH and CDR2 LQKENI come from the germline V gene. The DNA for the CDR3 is TGTGCCAGCTCACCACCGGTTTCGAACAGGGCGAACACTGAAGCTTTCTTT. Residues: CASSPPVSNRANTEAFF. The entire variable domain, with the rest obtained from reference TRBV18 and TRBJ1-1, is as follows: NAGVMQNPRHLVRRRGQEARLRCSPMKGHSHVYWYRQLPEEGLKFMVYLQKENIIDESGMPKERFSAEFPKEGPSILRIQQVVRGDSAAYFCASSPPVSNRANTEAFFGQGTRLTVV.

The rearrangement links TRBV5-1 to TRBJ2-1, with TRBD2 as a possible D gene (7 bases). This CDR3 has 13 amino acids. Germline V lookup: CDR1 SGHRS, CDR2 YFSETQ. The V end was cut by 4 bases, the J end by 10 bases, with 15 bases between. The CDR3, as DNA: TGCGCCAGCAGCGCTGAGGGGGGAGGGGAGCAGTTCTTC. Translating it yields CASSAEGGGEQFF.

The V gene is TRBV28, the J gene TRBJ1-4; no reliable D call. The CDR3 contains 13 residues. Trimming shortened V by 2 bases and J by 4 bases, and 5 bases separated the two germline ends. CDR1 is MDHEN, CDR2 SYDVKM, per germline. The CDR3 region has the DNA TGTGCCAGCAGTTTACCCAGTAATGAAAAACTGTTTTTT. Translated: CASSLPSNEKLFF.

The CDR3 sequence: CASSTGQGALYGYTF. The CDR3 bases are TGTGCCAGCAGTACCGGACAGGGGGCGTTGTATGGCTACACCTTC. The chain uses TRBV28 and TRBJ1-2; 11 bases are shared with TRBD1. The CDR3 runs 15 residues. Germline CDR1 MDHEN, CDR2 SYDVKM. The junction had 7 bases not matched to a gene; V was cut back by 5 bases and J by 5 bases.

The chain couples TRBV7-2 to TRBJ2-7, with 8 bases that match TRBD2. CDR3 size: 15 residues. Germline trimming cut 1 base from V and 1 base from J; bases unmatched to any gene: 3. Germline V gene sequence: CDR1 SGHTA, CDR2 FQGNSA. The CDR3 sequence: CASSLGSSGSYEQYF. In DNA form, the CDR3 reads TGTGCCAGCAGCTTAGGTTCTAGCGGGTCCTACGAGCAGTACTTC. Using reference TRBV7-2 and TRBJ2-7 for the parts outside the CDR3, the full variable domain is GAGVSQSPSNKVTEKGKDVELRCDPISGHTALYWYRQSLGQGLEFLIYFQGNSAPDKSGLPSDRFSAERTGGSVSTLTIQRTQQEDSAVYLCASSLGSSGSYEQYFGPGTRLTVT.

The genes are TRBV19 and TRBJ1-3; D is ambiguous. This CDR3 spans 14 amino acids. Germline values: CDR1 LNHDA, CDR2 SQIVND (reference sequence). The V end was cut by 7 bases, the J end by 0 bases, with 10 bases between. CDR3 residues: CASTPEYSGNTIYF. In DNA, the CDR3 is TGTGCCAGTACCCCGGAGTACTCTGGAAACACCATATATTTT.

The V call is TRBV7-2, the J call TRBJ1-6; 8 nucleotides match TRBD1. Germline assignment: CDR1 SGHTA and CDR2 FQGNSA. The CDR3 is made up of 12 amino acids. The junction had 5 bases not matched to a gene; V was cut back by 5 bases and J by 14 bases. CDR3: CASSADRVTLHF. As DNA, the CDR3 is TGTGCCAGCAGCGCGGACAGGGTAACCCTCCACTTT.

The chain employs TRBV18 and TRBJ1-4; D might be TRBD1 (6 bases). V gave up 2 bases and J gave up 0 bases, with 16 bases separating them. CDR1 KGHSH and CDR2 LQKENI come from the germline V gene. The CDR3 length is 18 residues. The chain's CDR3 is CASSPKSGGPATNEKLFF. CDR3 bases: TGTGCCAGCTCACCAAAAAGTGGGGGCCCTGCAACTAATGAAAAACTGTTTTTT.

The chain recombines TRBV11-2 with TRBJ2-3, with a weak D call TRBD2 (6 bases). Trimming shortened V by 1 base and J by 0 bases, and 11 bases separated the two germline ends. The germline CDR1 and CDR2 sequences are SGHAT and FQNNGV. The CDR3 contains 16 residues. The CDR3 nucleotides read TGTGCCAGCAGCTTAGGGGCGGGAATTAGCACAGATACGCAGTATTTT. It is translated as CASSLGAGISTDTQYF.

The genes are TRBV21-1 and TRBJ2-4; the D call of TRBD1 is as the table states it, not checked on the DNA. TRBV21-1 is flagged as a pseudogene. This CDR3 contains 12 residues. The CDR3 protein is CASNTTGGKTYF. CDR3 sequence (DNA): TGTGCCAGCAACACTACAGGGGGAAAAACGTACTTC.

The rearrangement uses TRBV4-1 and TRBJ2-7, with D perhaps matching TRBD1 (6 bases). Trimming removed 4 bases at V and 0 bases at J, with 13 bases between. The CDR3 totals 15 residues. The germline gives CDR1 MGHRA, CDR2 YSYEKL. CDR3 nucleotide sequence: TGCGCCAGCAGCCGCCAACAGGGCGACTCCTACGAGCAGTACTTC. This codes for CASSRQQGDSYEQYF.

The CDR3 coding sequence is TGTGCCAGCAGCCGACAGGGGGTGGGCTTGGAGCCCCAGCATTTT. Protein product: CASSRQGVGLEPQHF. The chain recombines TRBV7-9 with TRBJ1-5; 9 nucleotides agree with TRBD1. The germline V gene has CDR1 SEHNR and CDR2 FQNEAQ (reference sequence). V lost 5 bases to trimming and J lost 8 bases; unmatched junction nucleotides: 10. This CDR3 spans 15 amino acids.

CDR3: CASSQEAAGAFDGYTF. The CDR3 DNA reads as TGCGCCAGCAGCCAAGAGGCGGCAGGGGCCTTCGATGGCTACACCTTC. This chain joins TRBV4-1 and TRBJ1-2, with D tentatively TRBD1 (6 bases). Trimming stripped 0 bases from V and 6 bases from J, with 17 bases between. The germline CDR1 and CDR2 sequences are MGHRA and YSYEKL. The CDR3 is 16 amino acids.

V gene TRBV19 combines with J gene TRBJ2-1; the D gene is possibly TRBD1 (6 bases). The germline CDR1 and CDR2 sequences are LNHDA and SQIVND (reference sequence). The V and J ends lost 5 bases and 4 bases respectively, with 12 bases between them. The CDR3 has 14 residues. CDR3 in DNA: TGTGCCAGTAGTTACAAGGACAGATACAATGAGCAGTTCTTC. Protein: CASSYKDRYNEQFF.

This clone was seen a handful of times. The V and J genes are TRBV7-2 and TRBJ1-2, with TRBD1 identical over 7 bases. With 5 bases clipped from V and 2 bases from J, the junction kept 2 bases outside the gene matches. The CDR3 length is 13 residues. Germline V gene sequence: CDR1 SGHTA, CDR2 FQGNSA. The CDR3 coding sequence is TGTGCCAGCAGCCGGGACAGAAACTATGGCTACACCTTC. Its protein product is CASSRDRNYGYTF.

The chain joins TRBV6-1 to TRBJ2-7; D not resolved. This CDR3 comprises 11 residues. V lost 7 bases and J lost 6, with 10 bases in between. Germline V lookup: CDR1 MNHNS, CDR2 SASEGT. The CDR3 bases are TGTGCCAGCATTAGAAGAGGCGAGCAGTACTTC. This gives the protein CASIRRGEQYF.

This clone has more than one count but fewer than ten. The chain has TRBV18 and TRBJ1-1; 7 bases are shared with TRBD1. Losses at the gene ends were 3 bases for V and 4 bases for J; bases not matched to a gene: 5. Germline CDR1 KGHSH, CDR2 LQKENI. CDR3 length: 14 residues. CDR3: CASSPRQGSTEAFF. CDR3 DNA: TGTGCCAGCTCACCGAGACAGGGATCCACTGAAGCTTTCTTT.

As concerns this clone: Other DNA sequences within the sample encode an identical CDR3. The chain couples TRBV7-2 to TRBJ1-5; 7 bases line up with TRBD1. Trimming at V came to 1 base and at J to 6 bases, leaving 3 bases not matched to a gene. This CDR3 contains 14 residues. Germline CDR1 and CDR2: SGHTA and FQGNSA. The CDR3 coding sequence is TGTGCCAGCAGCTTAGGCCAGGGGGGTCAGCCCCAGCATTTT. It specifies CASSLGQGGQPQHF.